The next 10 T cell receptor beta chains were all read from a single sample in a study of control samples from healthy donors and cancer patients. Sequenced by immunoSEQ multiplex PCR; TCRdb stores in-frame clones only, minus some. The repertoire has 100,000 to 150,000 clones, over 80% of them found once; the top ten carry approximately 2%. Sequencing was performed on blood. These receptors were collected from a woman aged 50 to 60 in good health.

This clone was observed a single time. V and J are TRBV18 and TRBJ1-5, with TRBD1 identical over 9 bases. This CDR3 is 17 amino acids long. Looked up from germline, CDR1 is KGHSH and CDR2 is LQKENI. Losses at the gene ends were 0 bases for V and 5 bases for J; bases not matched to a gene: 8. Here the CDR3 DNA reads TGTGCCAGCTCACCACCCGCCTCCGGGACAGGGTATCAGCCCCAGCATTTT. Amino acids: CASSPPASGTGYQPQHF.

The J gene is TRBJ1-2, the V gene TRBV27; TRBD1 agrees at 8 bases. The CDR3 runs to 14 residues. Germline V CDR1 and CDR2: MNHEY, SMNVEV (reference sequence). Losses at the gene ends were 5 bases for V and 7 bases for J; bases not matched to a gene: 9. For the CDR3, the DNA is TGTGCCAGCAGTATTACCAGGGGGCTCGGTGGCTACACCTTC. Amino acids: CASSITRGLGGYTF.

This clone showed up just once. CDR3 loop: CASREMSGSGSYNEQFF. The CDR3 nucleotides are TGTGCCAGCAGGGAAATGAGCGGGAGTGGGTCCTACAATGAGCAGTTCTTC. The chain carries TRBV28 and TRBJ2-1, with 8 bases fitting TRBD2. The CDR3 sequence is 17 residues long. V lost 6 bases, J lost 1 base, and 11 bases stayed unmatched. The germline V gene encodes CDR1 MDHEN and CDR2 SYDVKM.

V is TRBV27 and J is TRBJ1-2; D gene ambiguous. The CDR3 consists of 15 residues. The germline V gene encodes CDR1 MNHEY and CDR2 SMNVEV (reference sequence). V was trimmed by 5 bases and J by 1 base, leaving 14 bases between them. CDR3 nucleotide sequence: TGTGCCAGCAGTCCCGGCGGGGTTATTAACTATGGCTACACCTTC. Its translation: CASSPGGVINYGYTF.

The chain employs TRBV19 and TRBJ1-1; 8 nucleotides match TRBD1. Germline CDR1 and CDR2: LNHDA and SQIVND (reference sequence). CDR3 length: 16 amino acids. J gave up 0 bases and V 5 bases, and 8 bases lay outside the gene matches. Here the CDR3 reads CASSSRQGLMNTEAFF. CDR3 DNA: TGTGCCAGTAGTTCCCGACAGGGGCTGATGAACACTGAAGCTTTCTTT.

The chain recombines TRBV19 with TRBJ1-2; D is ambiguous. The germline gives CDR1 LNHDA, CDR2 SQIVND (reference sequence). The CDR3 consists of 14 residues. V was pared by 7 bases and J by 4 bases, with 16 bases between. This CDR3 is CASNTGNPVYGYTF. DNA of the CDR3: TGTGCCAGTAATACGGGAAACCCGGTCTATGGCTACACCTTC. Full variable domain (remainder filled in from reference TRBV19 and TRBJ1-2): DGGITQSPKYLFRKEGQNVTLSCEQNLNHDAMYWYRQDPGQGLRLIYYSQIVNDFQKGDIAEGYSVSREKKESFPLTVTSAQKNPTAFYLCASNTGNPVYGYTFGSGTRLTVV.

The chain employs TRBV10-1 and TRBJ2-7; D is unclear. The CDR3 consists of 13 residues. CDR1 and CDR2 from the germline V gene are WNHNN and SYGVQD (reference sequence). The V and J ends lost 3 bases and 3 bases respectively, with 9 bases between them. CDR3 residues: CASSDPDHYEQYF. The CDR3 DNA sequence: TGCGCCAGCAGTGACCCCGACCACTACGAGCAGTACTTC.

The chain uses TRBV29-1 and TRBJ2-5; a possible D gene is TRBD2 (7 bases). Germline V CDR1 and CDR2: SQVTM, ANQGSEA. This CDR3 has 14 residues. V lost 6 bases to trimming and J lost 5 bases, with 19 bases between them. The CDR3 loop is CSVRGGGGPETQYF. CDR3 bases: TGCAGCGTCCGAGGTGGGGGGGGGCCGGAGACCCAGTACTTC. The full variable domain, completed using reference TRBV29-1 and TRBJ2-5, is SAVISQKPSRDICQRGTSLTIQCQVDSQVTMMFWYRQQPGQSLTLIATANQGSEATYESGFVIDKFPISRPNLTFSTLTVSNMSPEDSSIYLCSVRGGGGPETQYFGPGTRLLVL.

The chain is built from TRBV6-5 and TRBJ2-7, with TRBD2 identical over 12 bases. This CDR3 region has 14 residues. V trimming: 6 bases; J trimming: 3 bases; junction bases outside the gene matches: 3. The germline V gene encodes CDR1 MNHEY and CDR2 SVGAGI. The CDR3 bases are TGTGCCAGCAGCGGACTAGCGGGGTACTACGAGCAGTACTTC. Translation: CASSGLAGYYEQYF.

In its sample, this clone was seen a few times. The chain employs TRBV4-1 and TRBJ1-3; tentatively, D is TRBD1 (5 bases). This CDR3 contains 16 residues. In germline, CDR1 is MGHRA, CDR2 YSYEKL. V was shortened by 1 base and J by 2 bases, with 12 bases between the two germline ends. The CDR3: CASSQVSSGAGNTIYF. CDR3 sequence (DNA): TGCGCCAGCAGCCAAGTGAGTTCGGGGGCTGGAAACACCATATATTTT.